The entry below describes one T cell receptor beta chain. Its antigen remains unknown. This record belongs to a study of CD8 T cells in Susac syndrome. It was with random hexamers that 0.5 to 1 ug RNA was reverse transcribed. The CDR3 of TCR beta was amplified by immunoSEQ multiplex PCR across 54 Vbeta and 13 Jbeta. Each CDR3 protein is one row after TCRdb ran MiXCR on the immunoSEQ multiplex PCR reads. The profile shows 100,000 to 150,000 distinct CDR3 sequences, around 94% of them singletons. Trimming took 4 bases from V and 4 from J, leaving 8 bases between them. The CDR3 covers 13 residues. Germline values: CDR1 MGHRA, CDR2 YSYEKL. As judged by recently defined diagnostic criteria, patients with Susac syndrome had definite or probable disease. Regarding the study as a whole: Susac-specific public clones were found in both the total CD8+ and the CD8+ TEMRA repertoires, with sixteen in the former and roughly 5 in the latter.

The chain carries TRBV4-1 and TRBJ1-5; D uncertain. The TCR was taken from a human donor with Susac syndrome. Material: CD8+ T cells from PBMCs. The CDR3 nucleotides are TGCGCCAGCAGCCGGACGGCGAATCAGCCCCAGCATTTT. Amino acids: CASSRTANQPQHF.